The source of this TCR beta chain is a study of T cells in Graves' hyperthyroidism and ophthalmopathy. A lack of ophthalmopathy progression within 18 months defined stable Graves' hyperthyroidism. Exclusion followed for patients with uncontrolled infection, other autoimmune disease, pregnancy or lactation. Diagnostic assessment was based on clinical symptoms, serum thyroxine and TRAb, thyroid ultrasound and orbital computed tomography. CDR3 length: 14 amino acids. The V end was cut by 1 base, the J end by 1 base, with 5 bases between. CDR1 and CDR2 from the germline V gene are GTSNPN and SVGIG (reference sequence). The investigators amplified TCR beta CDR3 regions from RNA transcripts. Initially, a first-round RT-PCR of the TCR CDR3 employed the HTBI primer set. A single record per CDR3 protein comes from TCRdb applying MiXCR to the multiplex PCR reads. The sample lists 450,000 to 700,000 distinct CDR3 sequences, about half occurring once.

The origin of this receptor is a woman between 18 and 29 years old with Graves' hyperthyroidism. Sequencing was done on a sample of peripheral blood or thyroid tissue (not recorded which). V gene TRBV30 combines with J gene TRBJ2-6; a weak D match, TRBD2 (5 bases). The CDR3 DNA reads TGTGCCTGGAGTGGAGGGTCTGGGGCCAACGTCCTGACTTTC. Translating gives CAWSGGSGANVLTF.